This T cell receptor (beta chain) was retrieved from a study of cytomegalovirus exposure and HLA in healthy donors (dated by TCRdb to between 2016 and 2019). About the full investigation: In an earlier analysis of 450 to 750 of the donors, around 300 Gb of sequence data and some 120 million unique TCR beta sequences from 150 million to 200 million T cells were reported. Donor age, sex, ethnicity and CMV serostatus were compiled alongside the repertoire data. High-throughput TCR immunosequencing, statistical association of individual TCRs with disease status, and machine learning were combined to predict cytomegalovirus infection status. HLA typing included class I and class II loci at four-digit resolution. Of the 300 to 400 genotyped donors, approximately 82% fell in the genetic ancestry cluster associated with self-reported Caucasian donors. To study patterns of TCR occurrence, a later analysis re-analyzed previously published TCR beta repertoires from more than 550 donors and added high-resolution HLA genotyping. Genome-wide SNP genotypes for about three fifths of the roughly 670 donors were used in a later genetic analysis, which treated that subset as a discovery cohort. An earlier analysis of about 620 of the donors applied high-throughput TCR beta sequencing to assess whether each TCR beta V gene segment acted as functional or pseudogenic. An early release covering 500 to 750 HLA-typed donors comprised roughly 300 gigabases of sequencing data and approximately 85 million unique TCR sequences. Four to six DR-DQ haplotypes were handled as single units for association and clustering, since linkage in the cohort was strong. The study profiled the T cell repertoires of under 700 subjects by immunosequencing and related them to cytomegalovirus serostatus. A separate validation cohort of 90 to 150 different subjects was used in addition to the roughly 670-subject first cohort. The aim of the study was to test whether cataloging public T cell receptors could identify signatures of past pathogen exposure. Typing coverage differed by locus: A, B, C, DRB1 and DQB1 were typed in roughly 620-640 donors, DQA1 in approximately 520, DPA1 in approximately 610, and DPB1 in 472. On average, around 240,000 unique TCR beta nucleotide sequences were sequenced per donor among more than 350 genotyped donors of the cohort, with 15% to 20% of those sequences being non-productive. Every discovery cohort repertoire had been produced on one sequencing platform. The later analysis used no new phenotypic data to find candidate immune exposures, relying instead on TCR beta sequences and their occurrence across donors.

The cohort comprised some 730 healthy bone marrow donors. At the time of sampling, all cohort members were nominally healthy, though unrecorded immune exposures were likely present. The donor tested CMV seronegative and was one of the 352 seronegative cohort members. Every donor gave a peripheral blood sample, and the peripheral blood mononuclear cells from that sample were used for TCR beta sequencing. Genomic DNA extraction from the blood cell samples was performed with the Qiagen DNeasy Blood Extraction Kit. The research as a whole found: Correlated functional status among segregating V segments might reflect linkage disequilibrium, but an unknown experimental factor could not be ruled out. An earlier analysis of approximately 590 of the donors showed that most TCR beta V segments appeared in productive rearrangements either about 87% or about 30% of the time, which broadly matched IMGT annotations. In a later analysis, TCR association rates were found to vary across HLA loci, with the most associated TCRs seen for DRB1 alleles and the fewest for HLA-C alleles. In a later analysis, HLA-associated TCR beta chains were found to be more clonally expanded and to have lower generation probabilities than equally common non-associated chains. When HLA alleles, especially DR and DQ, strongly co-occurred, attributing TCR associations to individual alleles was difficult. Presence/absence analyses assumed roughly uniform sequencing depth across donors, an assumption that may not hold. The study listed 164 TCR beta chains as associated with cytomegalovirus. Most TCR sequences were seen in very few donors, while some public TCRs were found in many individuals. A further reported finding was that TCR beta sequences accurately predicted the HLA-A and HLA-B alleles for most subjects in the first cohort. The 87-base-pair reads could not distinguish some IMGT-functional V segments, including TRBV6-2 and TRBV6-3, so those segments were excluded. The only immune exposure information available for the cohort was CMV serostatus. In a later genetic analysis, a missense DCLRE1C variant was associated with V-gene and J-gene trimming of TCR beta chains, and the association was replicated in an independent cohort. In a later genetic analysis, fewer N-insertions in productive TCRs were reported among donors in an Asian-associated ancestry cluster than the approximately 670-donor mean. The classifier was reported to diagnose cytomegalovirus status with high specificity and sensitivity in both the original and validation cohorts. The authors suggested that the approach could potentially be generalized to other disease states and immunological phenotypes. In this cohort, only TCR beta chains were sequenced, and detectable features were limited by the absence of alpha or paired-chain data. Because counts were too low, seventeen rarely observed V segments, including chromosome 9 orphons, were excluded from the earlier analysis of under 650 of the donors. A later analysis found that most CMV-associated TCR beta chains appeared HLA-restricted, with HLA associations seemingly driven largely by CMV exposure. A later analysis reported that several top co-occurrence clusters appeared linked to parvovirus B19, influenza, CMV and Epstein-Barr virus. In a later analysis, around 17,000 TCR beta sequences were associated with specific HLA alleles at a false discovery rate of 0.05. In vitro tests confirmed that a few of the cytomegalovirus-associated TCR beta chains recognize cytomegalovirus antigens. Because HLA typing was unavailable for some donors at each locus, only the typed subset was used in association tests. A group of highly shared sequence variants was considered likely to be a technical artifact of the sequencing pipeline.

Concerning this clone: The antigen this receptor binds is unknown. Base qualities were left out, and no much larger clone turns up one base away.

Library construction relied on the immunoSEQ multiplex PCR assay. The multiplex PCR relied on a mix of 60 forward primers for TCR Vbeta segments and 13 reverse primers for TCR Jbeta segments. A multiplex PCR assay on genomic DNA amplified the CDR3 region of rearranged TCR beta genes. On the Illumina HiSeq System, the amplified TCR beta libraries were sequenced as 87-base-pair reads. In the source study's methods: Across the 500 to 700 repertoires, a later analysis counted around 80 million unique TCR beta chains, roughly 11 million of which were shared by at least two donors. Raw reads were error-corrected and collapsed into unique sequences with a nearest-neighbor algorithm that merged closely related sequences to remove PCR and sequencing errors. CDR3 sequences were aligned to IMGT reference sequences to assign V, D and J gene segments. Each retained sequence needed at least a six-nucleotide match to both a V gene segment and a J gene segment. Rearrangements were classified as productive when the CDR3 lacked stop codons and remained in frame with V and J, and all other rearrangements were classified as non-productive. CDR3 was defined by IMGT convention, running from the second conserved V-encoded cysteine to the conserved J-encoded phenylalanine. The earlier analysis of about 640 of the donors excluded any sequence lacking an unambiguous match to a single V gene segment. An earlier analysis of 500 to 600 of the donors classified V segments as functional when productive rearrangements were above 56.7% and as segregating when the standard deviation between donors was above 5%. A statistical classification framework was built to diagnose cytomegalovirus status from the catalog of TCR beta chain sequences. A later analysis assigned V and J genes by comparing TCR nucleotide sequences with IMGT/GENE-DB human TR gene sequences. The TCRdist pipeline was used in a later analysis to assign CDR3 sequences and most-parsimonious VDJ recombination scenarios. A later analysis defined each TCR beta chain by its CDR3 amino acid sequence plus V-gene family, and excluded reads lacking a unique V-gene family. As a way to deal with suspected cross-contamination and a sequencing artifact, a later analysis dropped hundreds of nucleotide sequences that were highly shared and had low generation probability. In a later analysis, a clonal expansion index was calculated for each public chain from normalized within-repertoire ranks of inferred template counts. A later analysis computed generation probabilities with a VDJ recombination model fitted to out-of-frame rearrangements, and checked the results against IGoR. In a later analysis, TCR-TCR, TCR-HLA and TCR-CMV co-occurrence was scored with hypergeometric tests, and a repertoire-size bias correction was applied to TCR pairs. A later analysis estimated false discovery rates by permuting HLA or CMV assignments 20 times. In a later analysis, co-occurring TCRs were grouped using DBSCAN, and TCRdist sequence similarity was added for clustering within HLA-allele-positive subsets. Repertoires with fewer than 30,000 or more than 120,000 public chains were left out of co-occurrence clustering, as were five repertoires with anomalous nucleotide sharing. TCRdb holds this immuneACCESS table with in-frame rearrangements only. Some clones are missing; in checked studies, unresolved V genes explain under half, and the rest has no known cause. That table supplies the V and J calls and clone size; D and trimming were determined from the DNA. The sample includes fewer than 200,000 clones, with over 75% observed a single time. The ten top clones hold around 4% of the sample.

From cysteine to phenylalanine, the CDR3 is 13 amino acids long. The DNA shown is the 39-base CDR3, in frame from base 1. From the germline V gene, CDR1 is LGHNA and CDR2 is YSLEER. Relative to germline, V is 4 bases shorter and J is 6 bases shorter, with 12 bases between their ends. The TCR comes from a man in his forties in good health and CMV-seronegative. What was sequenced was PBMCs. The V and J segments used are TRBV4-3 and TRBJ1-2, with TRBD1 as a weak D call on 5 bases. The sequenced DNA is TGCGCCAGCAGCCGGGGCTCTTTAGATGGCTACACCTTC. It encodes CASSRGSLDGYTF.